This note documents a single T cell receptor beta chain sequence. Its specificity is unknown. A modified ARM-PCR protocol with three rounds of nested PCR amplified TCRbeta. TCRdb processed the multiplex PCR reads anew with MiXCR; each CDR3 protein has one entry. The sample contains 75,000 to 95,000 distinct CDR3 sequences, around 77% of which appear only once. This sample's RNA came from whole unsorted tissue. Chemotherapy-naive patients with new lung cancer underwent thoracic surgery in China, August–late 2014. This sample stems from a study of tumor and adjacent non-tumor tissue in lung cancer. Overall study: There were 11 to 12 adenocarcinoma, 2 squamous cell carcinoma and 1 small cell lung cancer cases. On average, productive TCRbeta reads reached about 4.17 million per sample. Study-wide points: TCR diversity was significantly greater in tumor than normal lung tissue.

This CDR3 is 17 amino acids long. The V segment lost 7 bases and the J segment 0 bases; nucleotides outside the gene matches: 14. The germline V gene encodes CDR1 SEHNR and CDR2 FQNEAQ (reference sequence). This chain uses TRBV7-9 with TRBJ1-1; 7 positions agree with TRBD1. Specimen: lung tumor tissue. This receptor was taken from a middle-aged woman with non-small cell lung cancer. This CDR3 reads CASNFARPGGLNTEAFF. Written as DNA, the CDR3 is TGTGCCAGCAACTTCGCTCGACCAGGGGGTTTGAACACTGAAGCTTTCTTT.